The 32 T cell receptor beta chains below come from one sample, sequenced in a study of T cells in Graves' hyperthyroidism and ophthalmopathy. Amplified TCR beta CDR3 regions came from RNA transcripts. Carried out on the TCR CDR3, a first-round RT-PCR used the HTBI primer set. A single record per CDR3 protein comes from TCRdb applying MiXCR to the multiplex PCR reads. The profile shows 300,000 to 450,000 distinct CDR3 sequences, roughly 14% of them singletons. The sequenced sample consisted of blood. The receptors stem from a woman in her thirties with Graves' ophthalmopathy.

This clonotype has just a few counts. This chain uses TRBV6-1 with TRBJ1-6; D call uncertain. Trimming left V 2 bases short and J 7 bases short, with 12 bases between. Looked up from germline, CDR1 is MNHNS and CDR2 is SASEGT. The CDR3 spans 15 residues. The CDR3 bases are TGTGCCAGCAGTGAACGTCGGCTTCCGAATTCACCCCTCCACTTT. Protein product: CASSERRLPNSPLHF.

This clonotype was seen a handful of times. This chain uses TRBV10-2 with TRBJ1-5, with 9 bases matching TRBD1. The V gene's germline CDR1 is WSHSY and CDR2 SAAADI. This CDR3 has 17 amino acids. The J segment lost 0 bases and the V segment lost 0 bases, leaving 3 bases of the junction unmatched. CDR3 sequence reads: CASSESTGGYSNQPQHF. The CDR3, as DNA: TGCGCCAGCAGTGAGTCGACAGGGGGATATAGCAATCAGCCCCAGCATTTT.

The rearrangement joins TRBV9 to TRBJ2-3; 7 nucleotides match TRBD2. CDR3 length: 16 residues. CDR1 is SGDLS and CDR2 is YYNGEE in the germline V gene. Trimming cost V 0 bases and J 2 bases; bases outside gene matches: 6. The CDR3 DNA sequence: TGTGCCAGCAGCGTAGGTGCCAGGGACTACACAGATACGCAGTATTTT. Translation: CASSVGARDYTDTQYF.

This clonotype was recorded many times. The chain recombines TRBV6-2 or TRBV6-3 with TRBJ1-1; D ambiguous. CDR1 MNHEY and CDR2 SVGEGT come from the germline V gene. Trimming stripped 5 bases from V and 11 bases from J, with 18 bases between. The CDR3 totals 13 residues. The CDR3 region is CASSADPGSHAFF. CDR3 nucleotide sequence: TGTGCCAGCAGTGCGGACCCCGGGAGTCATGCTTTCTTT.

This clonotype was seen repeatedly, ten times or more. The rearrangement uses TRBV2 and TRBJ2-1; tentatively, D is TRBD2 (5 bases). This CDR3 spans 14 amino acids. V gave up 1 base and J gave up 4 bases, with 8 bases separating them. CDR1 SNHLY and CDR2 FYNNEI come from the germline V gene. The CDR3 coding sequence is TGTGCCAGCAGTGAAGACGGCGGGTACAATGAGCAGTTCTTC. This encodes CASSEDGGYNEQFF.

A word on this clonotype: A much larger clone differs from this one at a single base, so this may be a read error. The chain recombines TRBV28 with TRBJ1-4, with D hard to call. This CDR3 region has 12 residues. CDR1 and CDR2 from the germline V gene are MDHEN and SYDVKM. The CDR3 DNA sequence: TGTGCCAGCAGCTTTGCCGGAGAAAGACTGTTTTTT. This gives the protein CASSFAGERLFF.

The V and J genes are TRBV5-1 and TRBJ2-5; D is perhaps TRBD2 (6 bases). The ends were cut back, 1 base at V and 2 bases at J, with 12 bases in the middle. Looked up from germline, CDR1 is SGHRS and CDR2 is YFSETQ. CDR3 size: 15 residues. CDR3 region: CASSLTSNFQETQYF. In nucleotides, the CDR3 is TGCGCCAGCAGCTTGACTAGCAACTTTCAAGAGACCCAGTACTTC.

The rearrangement joins TRBV11-2 to TRBJ2-5, with D uncertain. The CDR3 is made up of 14 amino acids. Per germline, CDR1 SGHAT and CDR2 FQNNGV. V was cut by 1 base and J by 7 bases, with 13 bases left in between. Here the CDR3 DNA reads TGTGCCAGCAGCTTAGGCCCCTCTGGGCGGACCCAGTACTTC. Residues: CASSLGPSGRTQYF.

This clonotype was observed at least ten times. The rearrangement uses TRBV6-1 and TRBJ1-2; unclear D gene. This CDR3 has 11 residues. Trimming cost V 6 bases and J 2 bases, with 4 bases left between them. CDR1 is MNHNS, CDR2 SASEGT, per germline. The CDR3 sequence is CASSSNYGYTF. The CDR3 nucleotides are TGTGCCAGCAGCTCGAACTATGGCTACACCTTC.

This clonotype was recorded at least ten times. The V and J genes are TRBV2 and TRBJ1-4; TRBD1 might be the D (6 bases). Trimming shortened V by 7 bases and J by 0 bases, and 18 bases separated the two germline ends. There are 17 residues in the CDR3. Per germline, CDR1 SNHLY and CDR2 FYNNEI. CDR3 coding DNA: TGTGCCAGCAAGCCCCTCCCAGGGGCACCAACTAATGAAAAACTGTTTTTT. Protein sequence: CASKPLPGAPTNEKLFF.

This clonotype was seen many times. The V call is TRBV5-1, the J call TRBJ2-7; TRBD1 matches 9 bases. The CDR3 is made up of 13 amino acids. Trimming took 5 bases from V and 5 from J; bases not matched to a gene: 5. Per germline, CDR1 SGHRS and CDR2 YFSETQ. The CDR3 loop is CASRRDRENEQYF. The CDR3 region has the DNA TGCGCCAGCAGAAGGGACAGGGAGAACGAGCAGTACTTC.

The chain combines TRBV27 with TRBJ1-1, with 7 bases aligning to TRBD1. The CDR3 contains 15 residues. Losses at the gene ends were 4 bases for V and 5 bases for J; bases not matched to a gene: 10. Germline V lookup: CDR1 MNHEY, CDR2 SMNVEV (reference sequence). The CDR3, as DNA: TGTGCCAGCAGTTATCAAGGGGGCGCCGGGACTGAAGCTTTCTTT. This encodes CASSYQGGAGTEAFF.

This clonotype came up many times. The chain joins TRBV7-8 to TRBJ2-7; D might be TRBD1 or TRBD2, each matching 5 bases. Germline CDR1 reads SGHVS; CDR2 reads FQNEAQ. Trimming pared 5 bases from V and 7 bases from J, leaving 15 bases between. This CDR3 is 13 amino acids long. In DNA, the CDR3 is TGTGCCAGCAGCCCCAACCCGAGGGGAGAGCAGTACTTC. Translation: CASSPNPRGEQYF.

This clonotype was counted many times. The J gene is TRBJ2-1, the V gene TRBV20-1; the D is unclear. The CDR3 is 16 amino acids. Germline V gene sequence: CDR1 DFQATT, CDR2 SNEGSKA (reference sequence). V lost 6 bases to trimming and J lost 0 bases, with 18 bases between them. The CDR3 is CSAGLTGLSSYNEQFF. The CDR3 bases are TGCAGTGCCGGCCTGACTGGGCTGAGCTCCTACAATGAGCAGTTCTTC.

This clonotype was observed at least ten times. The chain has TRBV2 and TRBJ1-2, with unresolved D. Trimming left V 4 bases short and J 2 bases short, with 17 bases between. This CDR3 is built from 16 residues. Germline V lookup: CDR1 SNHLY, CDR2 FYNNEI. In nucleotides, the CDR3 is TGTGCCAGCAGTGCGGAGGCACTCACATTCAACTATGGCTACACCTTC. Translation gives CASSAEALTFNYGYTF. The variable domain in full, with the rest retrieved from reference TRBV2 and TRBJ1-2, is EPEVTQTPSHQVTQMGQEVILRCVPISNHLYFYWYRQILGQKVEFLVSFYNNEISEKSEIFDDQFSVERPDGSNFTLKIRSTKLEDSAMYFCASSAEALTFNYGYTFGSGTRLTVV.

This clonotype came up many times. The V and J genes are TRBV12-3 or TRBV12-4 and TRBJ1-2; D gene ambiguous. The CDR3 runs to 14 residues. V dropped 0 bases and J dropped 2 bases, with 7 bases sitting between them. CDR3 protein: CASSLAESNYGYTF. CDR3 DNA: TGTGCCAGCAGTTTAGCGGAATCCAACTATGGCTACACCTTC.

There are many counts of this clonotype. The V and J genes are TRBV5-8 and TRBJ2-5, with a tentative D call TRBD2 (7 bases). Germline CDR1 reads SGHTS; CDR2 reads YDEGEE. This CDR3 has 15 residues. The V end lost 3 bases, the J end lost 4 bases, and 16 bases lay between the germline ends. In nucleotides, the CDR3 is TGTGCCAGCAGCTCGCGGGGGCTCACAGCAGAGACCCAGTACTTC. Its protein product is CASSSRGLTAETQYF.

The sample holds a few counts of this clonotype. This may stem from a read error, because a much larger clone lies one nucleotide away. No conserved phenylalanine or tryptophan is present at the end of the CDR3, so a read error is the likely explanation. The chain carries TRBV2 and TRBJ2-7; D may be TRBD1 or TRBD2 (5 bases each). The CDR3 runs 14 residues. Trimming took 2 bases from V and 0 from J, leaving 8 bases between them. Germline values: CDR1 SNHLY, CDR2 FYNNEI. The DNA of the CDR3 is TGTGCCAGCAGTGAAACCGGGACCTCCTACGAGCAGTACCTC. It codes for CASSETGTSYEQYL.

The J gene is TRBJ1-5, the V gene TRBV28, with D possibly being TRBD1 (5 bases). Trimming took 5 bases from V and 5 from J, leaving 19 bases between them. The CDR3 contains 16 residues. CDR1 is MDHEN, CDR2 SYDVKM, per germline. CDR3 protein: CASSRQRGSLYQPQHF. CDR3 nucleotide sequence: TGTGCCAGCAGTCGCCAAAGGGGCAGCCTTTATCAGCCCCAGCATTTT.

This clonotype was counted ten times or more. The chain uses TRBV30 and TRBJ2-7; D is possibly TRBD1 (5 bases). Germline V gene sequence: CDR1 GTSNPN, CDR2 SVGIG (reference sequence). The germline V and J ends were trimmed by 2 bases and 6 bases, with 17 bases remaining between them. This CDR3 contains 14 residues. This chain's CDR3 is CAWSLPRDTGEQYF. The DNA for the CDR3 is TGTGCCTGGAGTCTACCCAGGGATACGGGCGAGCAGTACTTC. Drawing the rest from reference TRBV30 and TRBJ2-7, the complete variable domain is SQTIHQWPATLVQPVGSPLSLECTVEGTSNPNLYWYRQAAGRGLQLLFYSVGIGQISSEVPQNLSASRPQDRQFILSSKKLLLSDSGFYLCAWSLPRDTGEQYFGPGTRLTVT.

There are many counts of this clonotype. The chain combines TRBV2 with TRBJ2-5; 8 bases line up with TRBD1. The CDR3 contains 14 residues. Germline V gene data show CDR1 as SNHLY and CDR2 as FYNNEI. The ends lost 4 bases at V and 5 bases at J; junction bases unmatched: 6. CDR3 protein: CASSGQGAVETQYF. CDR3 DNA: TGTGCCAGCAGTGGCCAGGGGGCTGTGGAGACCCAGTACTTC.

The rearrangement links TRBV28 to TRBJ2-1; D tentatively reads TRBD1 or TRBD2 (5 bases each). CDR3 length: 15 residues. V lost 7 bases, J lost 5 bases, and 18 bases lay in between. CDR1 MDHEN and CDR2 SYDVKM come from the germline V gene. The chain's CDR3 is CASIKGTRIHNEQFF. CDR3 DNA: TGTGCCAGCATCAAAGGGACCCGGATCCACAATGAGCAGTTCTTC.

This clonotype was observed at least ten times. The chain couples TRBV30 to TRBJ2-5, with TRBD1 as a possible D gene (6 bases). V was cut by 5 bases and J by 0 bases, with 10 bases left in between. The CDR3 spans 13 residues. Germline CDR1 is GTSNPN and CDR2 is SVGIG (reference sequence). The CDR3 region has the DNA TGTGCCTGGCTCCGGGACAACCAAGAGACCCAGTACTTC. It translates to CAWLRDNQETQYF.

The chain is built from TRBV29-1 and TRBJ2-4; TRBD1 matches 10 bases. The trim removed 6 bases at V and 0 bases at J, leaving 8 bases unmatched. The CDR3 loop spans 16 amino acids. Germline values: CDR1 SQVTM, CDR2 ANQGSEA. The chain's CDR3 is CSVAPGQGLAKNIQYF. Here the CDR3 DNA reads TGCAGCGTAGCGCCGGGACAGGGGTTAGCCAAAAACATTCAGTACTTC.

This clonotype has ten or more counts. The chain joins TRBV20-1 to TRBJ2-7; a possible D gene is TRBD2 (5 bases). Trimming pared 8 bases from V and 4 bases from J, leaving 15 bases between. Looked up from germline, CDR1 is DFQATT and CDR2 is SNEGSKA (reference sequence). The CDR3 runs 12 residues. In DNA, the CDR3 is TGCAGTTCGCCTAGAGGGAATTACGAGCAGTACTTC. Amino acids: CSSPRGNYEQYF.

The V and J genes are TRBV3-1 and TRBJ1-4; unclear D gene. CDR3 size: 16 residues. V was cut by 4 bases and J by 2 bases, with 14 bases left in between. CDR1 is LGHDT, CDR2 YNNKEL, per germline (reference sequence). The CDR3 here is CASSLSWGFTNEKLFF. As DNA, the CDR3 is TGTGCCAGCAGCCTATCGTGGGGTTTTACTAATGAAAAACTGTTTTTT.

This clonotype was picked up many times. The chain uses TRBV2 and TRBJ2-3; a possible D gene is TRBD2 (6 bases). The CDR3 has 13 amino acids. Germline-derived CDR1 and CDR2 are SNHLY and FYNNEI. V shed 7 bases and J shed 2 bases, with 10 bases lying between them. CDR3: CASKGLTTDTQYF. The DNA of the CDR3 is TGTGCCAGCAAGGGACTTACCACAGATACGCAGTATTTT.

This clonotype appeared many times. The chain has TRBV30 and TRBJ2-7, with 8 nucleotides matching TRBD2. After removal of 2 bases from V and 0 bases from J, the junction contained 12 bases not matched to a gene. There are 17 residues in the CDR3. The germline CDR1 and CDR2 sequences are GTSNPN and SVGIG (reference sequence). CDR3 nucleotide sequence: TGTGCCTGGAGTCAGAACCCGGGGGGGGGGAGCTCCTACGAGCAGTACTTC. Translation: CAWSQNPGGGSSYEQYF.

The table lists this clonotype with many counts. The V call is TRBV5-6, the J call TRBJ2-2; 9 bases are shared with TRBD1. Trimming removed 4 bases from V and 6 bases from J; junction bases left unmatched: 7. This CDR3 is built from 15 residues. Looked up from germline, CDR1 is SGHDT and CDR2 is YYEEEE. The DNA of the CDR3 is TGTGCCAGCAGCCTAGGACAGGGGATGGCCGGGGAGCTGTTTTTT. The encoded protein is CASSLGQGMAGELFF.

This clonotype was counted at least ten times. This chain links TRBV12-5 with TRBJ1-5; D remains unclear. CDR1 is LGHNT, CDR2 FRNRAP, per germline. V was pared by 7 bases and J by 0 bases, with 10 bases between. The CDR3 totals 14 residues. The CDR3 reads CASAVDNSNQPQHF. CDR3 bases: TGTGCTAGTGCCGTAGACAATAGCAATCAGCCCCAGCATTTT.

This clonotype was observed at least ten times. The chain carries TRBV7-9 and TRBJ1-1; D possibly corresponds to TRBD1 (5 bases). V dropped 5 bases and J dropped 12 bases, with 22 bases sitting between them. Germline CDR1 reads SEHNR; CDR2 reads FQNEAQ (reference sequence). This CDR3 spans 14 amino acids. In nucleotides, the CDR3 is TGTGCCAGCAGCCCCCGCCCGCTGAGTCCGGACACTTTCTTT. Residues: CASSPRPLSPDTFF.

This clonotype was counted many times. The chain has TRBV2 and TRBJ1-2; 9 bases are shared with TRBD1. Losses at the gene ends were 5 bases for V and 2 bases for J; bases not matched to a gene: 9. The CDR3 totals 16 residues. Germline loops: CDR1 SNHLY, CDR2 FYNNEI. This chain's CDR3 is CASSLKQGALNYGYTF. The DNA for the CDR3 is TGTGCCAGCAGTCTCAAACAGGGGGCCCTCAACTATGGCTACACCTTC. Filled out from reference TRBV2 and TRBJ1-2, the complete variable domain reads EPEVTQTPSHQVTQMGQEVILRCVPISNHLYFYWYRQILGQKVEFLVSFYNNEISEKSEIFDDQFSVERPDGSNFTLKIRSTKLEDSAMYFCASSLKQGALNYGYTFGSGTRLTVV.